This TCR beta chain was documented in a study of tumor and adjacent non-tumor tissue in lung cancer. This sample's RNA came from whole unsorted tissue. Three rounds of nested PCR, following a modified ARM-PCR protocol, produced the TCRbeta library. From the multiplex PCR reads, TCRdb called clonotypes with MiXCR, one entry per CDR3 protein. Among 55,000 to 70,000 distinct CDR3 sequences listed, roughly 60% were seen once. The CDR3 length is 13 residues. From germline, CDR1 is MDHEN and CDR2 SYDVKM. V was clipped by 8 bases and J by 4 bases, with 14 bases between them. In the case of this clonotype: A much larger clone differs from this one at a single base, so this may be a read error.

The clonotype was recovered from a middle-aged man with non-small cell lung cancer. The sequencing sample was made of lung tumor tissue. The chain employs TRBV28 and TRBJ2-5; a weak D match, TRBD1 (6 bases). The DNA for the CDR3 is TGTGCCAGCGGGCAAGCAGGGGTAGAGACCCAGTACTTC. Its translation: CASGQAGVETQYF.